Sequencing of this TCR beta chain was carried out in a study of CD8+ T cells in alopecia areata. In the study overall: Treated patients swallowed 5 to 10 mg of oral tofacitinib twice daily. Patients given treatment had severity scored by the percentage of scalp area affected.

The CDR3 is made up of 16 amino acids. V trimming: 2 bases; J trimming: 1 base; junction bases outside the gene matches: 2. Germline V gives CDR1 MGHRA, CDR2 YSYEKL. Sequencing templates came from extracted RNA that was reverse transcribed into cDNA. TCRdb's copy holds only in-frame clones and misses some; the assay was immunoSEQ multiplex PCR. Of about 140,000 clones in the sample, approximately 80% are singletons; the top ten hold approximately 25%. Treatment defined: oral pan-JAK inhibitor, 5-10 mg twice daily. Study conclusions and caveats: Clonality in the scalp and expanded CD8+ clones ranked among the top 100 were significantly decreased by tofacitinib.

With regard to this clone: Its cognate antigen is unknown.

Here the sequenced sample was CD8+ T cells sorted from blood, taken at week 4, from a patient treated with tofacitinib. The V call is TRBV4-1, the J call TRBJ2-2; 9 bases line up with TRBD1. The TCR comes from a human donor with alopecia areata. The CDR3 is CASSQWTGENTGELFF. Written as DNA, the CDR3 is TGCGCCAGCAGCCAATGGACAGGGGAGAACACCGGGGAGCTGTTTTTT.